These T cell receptor beta chains were read from a single sample in a study of blood T cell repertoires in COVID-19. Repertoires were generated with immunoSEQ multiplex PCR, while TCRdb's copy carries only in-frame clones and drops some. The table lists 75,000 to 100,000 clones, roughly 86% of them singletons. Sequencing used peripheral blood. Source of these receptors: a man between 50 and 59 years old with active or convalescent COVID-19. CDR3s include the opening cysteine and the closing phenylalanine or tryptophan. D genes are given only for firm matches.

v_call cdr3_length d_call cdr3_aa
TRBV5-1 15 TRBD1 CASSLGDRGVYEQYF
TRBV24-1 14 TRBD1 CATRQGYNTGELFF
TRBV24-1 16 . CATSDFQQGSNQPQHF
TRBV9 15 . CASSPGRSGPYEQYF
TRBV6-5 14 TRBD2 CASRGVAGGYEQYF
TRBV3-1/TRBV3-2 15 TRBD1 CASSQGTGGNSPLHF
TRBV10-3 18 TRBD1 CAISESGNRGVSNQPQHF
TRBV10-1 16 TRBD2 CASSDPSGGATDTQYF
TRBV12-3/TRBV12-4 13 . CASSLQGKSPLHF
TRBV24-1 17 TRBD2 CATSDSTSGGARDTQYF
TRBV28 13 . CASSEHSQETQYF
TRBV3-1/TRBV3-2 13 . CASSQQGNYGYTF
TRBV7-9 14 . CASSSRKTNEKLFF
TRBV28 15 TRBD2 CASSSVAGGENIQYF
TRBV7-2 14 TRBD1 CASSLGQGNQPQHF
TRBV14 13 . CASSPSGNTEAFF
TRBV4-3 16 TRBD2 CASSGELAGGLETQYF
TRBV11-2 15 TRBD2 CASSLALAGDYEQYF
TRBV18 14 . CASSPGSGKGEQYF
TRBV18 14 . CASSPPGLQETQYF
TRBV9 14 . CASSVETGNYGYTF
TRBV20-1 15 TRBD1 CSASGQGADSYEQYF
TRBV7-8 15 . CASSLDNSVTDTQYF
TRBV11-2 16 . CASSHQARVVRNEQFF
TRBV18 11 . CASSPEETQYF
TRBV5-6 16 . CASSFRQVKNTGELFF
TRBV7-2 15 TRBD1 CASSSQGSSYNEQFF
TRBV9 16 TRBD1 CASSPGTGNSNQPQHF
TRBV6-5 14 TRBD1 CASSDRAENYGYTF
TRBV3-1/TRBV3-2 13 . CASSQGANYGYTF
TRBV3-1/TRBV3-2 13 . CASSQVPGDGYTF
TRBV5-1 15 . CASSSGDLSYNEQFF
TRBV7-2 14 . CASSLGTGQETQYF
TRBV11-2 15 TRBD1 CASSPGQGAVGELFF
TRBV15 17 . CATSRDSSQAIYNEQFF
TRBV24-1 16 . CATSDPLDSSYNEQFF
TRBV18 13 . CASSPPVEETQYF
TRBV29-1 14 TRBD1 CSVPTGGAYNEQFF
TRBV7-8 16 TRBD2 CASSLGLAGGSGTQYF
TRBV25-1 12 . CASAGLYNEQFF
TRBV19 15 . CASSISYSLPSPLHF